Listed below are T cell receptor beta chains from one sample, sequenced in a study of early T cells in non-severe SARS-CoV-2 infection. TCRdb analysed the 5' RACE reads with MiXCR anew, one entry per CDR3 protein. The sample includes about 61,000 distinct CDR3 sequences, more than 10% of them seen just once. The sequenced sample was whole blood. These receptors were taken from an adult who was a healthcare worker with PCR-confirmed SARS-CoV-2 infection or an uninfected control (not recorded which). Each CDR3 is given with its conserved first and last residue. Each record gives: J gene, D gene, clone size, V gene, CDR3 DNA, CDR3 protein. The D gene is left open where the match is weak. Not every row has a clone size; where given, it reads once, few, many or a size class.

J gene: TRBJ2-2
D gene: -
clone size: many
V gene: TRBV29-1
CDR3 DNA: TGCAGCGTTGCACAGCCGAACACCGGGGAGCTGTTTTTT
CDR3 protein: CSVAQPNTGELFF

J gene: TRBJ2-5
D gene: -
clone size: -
V gene: TRBV7-9
CDR3 DNA: TGTGCCAGCAGCTTAGTACCTTTGTACGGGCCAGAGACCCAGTACTTC
CDR3 protein: CASSLVPLYGPETQYF

J gene: TRBJ1-1
D gene: -
clone size: many
V gene: TRBV5-1
CDR3 DNA: TGCGCCAGCAGCGGGGGACAGAACACTGAAGCTTTCTTT
CDR3 protein: CASSGGQNTEAFF

J gene: TRBJ1-3
D gene: -
clone size: -
V gene: TRBV9
CDR3 DNA: TGTGCCAGCAGCGTTCGGGGGAATTCAAACACCATATATTTT
CDR3 protein: CASSVRGNSNTIYF

J gene: TRBJ1-1
D gene: TRBD1
clone size: -
V gene: TRBV3-1
CDR3 DNA: TGTGCCAGCAGCCAAGAGGACAGGGCCCATGGTGAAGCTTTCTTT
CDR3 protein: CASSQEDRAHGEAFF

J gene: TRBJ2-1
D gene: -
clone size: many
V gene: TRBV18
CDR3 DNA: TGTGCCAGCTCACCGATAGGGGGTTCCTACAATGAGCAGTTCTTC
CDR3 protein: CASSPIGGSYNEQFF

J gene: TRBJ1-1
D gene: -
clone size: many
V gene: TRBV12-3/TRBV12-4
CDR3 DNA: TGTGCCAGCAGTTTAGGGGTGGGGAGCGCGAACACTGAAGCTTTCTTT
CDR3 protein: CASSLGVGSANTEAFF

J gene: TRBJ2-7
D gene: -
clone size: -
V gene: TRBV6-5
CDR3 DNA: TGTGCCAGCAGTTCCCCTTCGGAGCAGTACTTC
CDR3 protein: CASSSPSEQYF

J gene: TRBJ2-5
D gene: -
clone size: many
V gene: TRBV20-1
CDR3 DNA: TGCAGTGCTAGACAATACGGCTGGGGAGAGACCCAGTACTTC
CDR3 protein: CSARQYGWGETQYF

J gene: TRBJ2-3
D gene: -
clone size: -
V gene: TRBV7-2
CDR3 DNA: TGTGCCAGCAGCCTCACTCGGACCTTCACAGATACGCAGTATTTT
CDR3 protein: CASSLTRTFTDTQYF

J gene: TRBJ2-1
D gene: TRBD1
clone size: many
V gene: TRBV7-9
CDR3 DNA: TGTGCCAGCAGCTTTCGGACAGGGGGCTTAGGTGAGCAGTTCTTC
CDR3 protein: CASSFRTGGLGEQFF

J gene: TRBJ1-1
D gene: -
clone size: many
V gene: TRBV12-3/TRBV12-4
CDR3 DNA: TGTGCCAGCAGTTTACAGGTTACTGAAGCTTTCTTT
CDR3 protein: CASSLQVTEAFF

J gene: TRBJ2-1
D gene: -
clone size: many
V gene: TRBV24-1
CDR3 DNA: TGTGCCACCGAAAGAACTGGGAACAATGAGCAGTTCTTC
CDR3 protein: CATERTGNNEQFF

J gene: TRBJ1-3
D gene: -
clone size: many
V gene: TRBV7-2
CDR3 DNA: TGTGCCAGCAGCTTAGCGAGGGACACCATATATTTT
CDR3 protein: CASSLARDTIYF

J gene: TRBJ2-7
D gene: -
clone size: few
V gene: TRBV12-5
CDR3 DNA: TGTGCTAGTGGTTTGTGTCAGAGCCCCTACGAGCAGTACTTC
CDR3 protein: CASGLCQSPYEQYF

J gene: TRBJ2-7
D gene: -
clone size: few
V gene: TRBV6-1
CDR3 DNA: TGTGCCAGCGAACCCCCCGGCGGAGCGACCTACGAGCAGTACTTC
CDR3 protein: CASEPPGGATYEQYF

J gene: TRBJ2-5
D gene: -
clone size: -
V gene: TRBV11-2
CDR3 DNA: TGTGCCAGCAGCTCCCTCATCGGGGGTAGGCAACAAGAGACCCAGTACTTC
CDR3 protein: CASSSLIGGRQQETQYF

J gene: TRBJ2-3
D gene: -
clone size: few
V gene: TRBV12-3/TRBV12-4
CDR3 DNA: TGTGCCAGCAGTTTAGATTCTAGCACAGATACGCAGTATTTT
CDR3 protein: CASSLDSSTDTQYF

J gene: TRBJ2-5
D gene: -
clone size: -
V gene: TRBV12-3/TRBV12-4
CDR3 DNA: TGTGCCAGCGGGACCCGGACAGAAAGGGGGACCCAGTACTTC
CDR3 protein: CASGTRTERGTQYF

J gene: TRBJ2-3
D gene: -
clone size: many
V gene: TRBV6-4
CDR3 DNA: TGTGCCAGCAGTGACTCAAGAGGGGAGGCAGATACGCAGTATTTT
CDR3 protein: CASSDSRGEADTQYF

J gene: TRBJ1-6
D gene: -
clone size: many
V gene: TRBV27
CDR3 DNA: TGTGCCAGCAGCCGGGACGGCTTCTATAATTCACCCCTCCACTTT
CDR3 protein: CASSRDGFYNSPLHF

J gene: TRBJ1-1
D gene: -
clone size: many
V gene: TRBV11-3
CDR3 DNA: TGTGCCAGCAGCTTGGGAGAGAACACTGAAGCTTTCTTT
CDR3 protein: CASSLGENTEAFF

J gene: TRBJ1-2
D gene: -
clone size: -
V gene: TRBV29-1
CDR3 DNA: TGCAGCGTTAATTGGGGTTTCTATGGCTACACCTTC
CDR3 protein: CSVNWGFYGYTF

J gene: TRBJ2-2
D gene: -
clone size: few
V gene: TRBV5-1
CDR3 DNA: TGCGCCAGCACCCCAAGGCCGGGGGACAACACCGGGGAGCTGTTTTTT
CDR3 protein: CASTPRPGDNTGELFF

J gene: TRBJ2-5
D gene: TRBD2
clone size: -
V gene: TRBV30
CDR3 DNA: TGTGCGCGGGGGGCTTCAGAGACCCAGTACTTC
CDR3 protein: CARGASETQYF

J gene: TRBJ1-5
D gene: TRBD1
clone size: -
V gene: TRBV19
CDR3 DNA: TGTGCCAGTAGCCACTCAACCGGGACAGGCAATCAGCCCCAGCATTTT
CDR3 protein: CASSHSTGTGNQPQHF

J gene: TRBJ2-1
D gene: -
clone size: -
V gene: TRBV11-2
CDR3 DNA: TGTGCCAGCAGCGATCAGGGCAATGAGCAGTTCTTC
CDR3 protein: CASSDQGNEQFF

J gene: TRBJ1-6
D gene: -
clone size: many
V gene: TRBV14
CDR3 DNA: TGTGCCAGCAGCCCGACGGGGGTTTCACCCCTCCACTTT
CDR3 protein: CASSPTGVSPLHF

J gene: TRBJ1-1
D gene: -
clone size: -
V gene: TRBV7-8
CDR3 DNA: TGTGCCAGCAGCCCCCGGACCAGTATGAACACTGAAGCTTTCTTT
CDR3 protein: CASSPRTSMNTEAFF

J gene: TRBJ2-3
D gene: -
clone size: few
V gene: TRBV7-6
CDR3 DNA: TGTGCCAGCAGCCAGGGGGGCCGGGGAGATACGCAGTATTTT
CDR3 protein: CASSQGGRGDTQYF

J gene: TRBJ1-5
D gene: TRBD1
clone size: many
V gene: TRBV7-2
CDR3 DNA: TGTGCCAGCAGCTTAGTGACAGGGGGGAAGTATAGCAATCAGCCCCAGCATTTT
CDR3 protein: CASSLVTGGKYSNQPQHF

J gene: TRBJ1-1
D gene: -
clone size: many
V gene: TRBV20-1
CDR3 DNA: TGCAGTGCGGATTGGGGCTCTGAAGCTTTCTTT
CDR3 protein: CSADWGSEAFF

J gene: TRBJ1-1
D gene: TRBD1
clone size: many
V gene: TRBV7-9
CDR3 DNA: TGTGCCAGCAGCTCCGGGACAGGGACCACTGAAGCTTTCTTT
CDR3 protein: CASSSGTGTTEAFF

J gene: TRBJ2-1
D gene: TRBD2
clone size: many
V gene: TRBV15
CDR3 DNA: TGTGCCACCAGCACTAGCGGGGGAAGAGGGTTCTTC
CDR3 protein: CATSTSGGRGFF

J gene: TRBJ2-3
D gene: TRBD1
clone size: few
V gene: TRBV12-3/TRBV12-4
CDR3 DNA: TGTGCCAGCAGGGTGGGGACAGCGCCTGCGGATACGCAGTATTTT
CDR3 protein: CASRVGTAPADTQYF

J gene: TRBJ1-5
D gene: -
clone size: many
V gene: TRBV6-1
CDR3 DNA: TGTGCCAGCAGTGAAGGTGAGGGCGCAGGTCGGAATCAGCCCCAGCATTTT
CDR3 protein: CASSEGEGAGRNQPQHF

J gene: TRBJ2-1
D gene: -
clone size: many
V gene: TRBV7-2
CDR3 DNA: TGTGCCAGCAGCTTACGTTTTATGTTCTTC
CDR3 protein: CASSLRFMFF

J gene: TRBJ2-3
D gene: -
clone size: many
V gene: TRBV20-1
CDR3 DNA: TGCAGTGCTACCGCCCCTTGGGGCACAGATACGCAGTATTTT
CDR3 protein: CSATAPWGTDTQYF

J gene: TRBJ1-2
D gene: -
clone size: many
V gene: TRBV20-1
CDR3 DNA: TGCAGTGCTAGTTCTTTTGGCTACACCTTC
CDR3 protein: CSASSFGYTF

J gene: TRBJ1-2
D gene: -
clone size: -
V gene: TRBV6-2/TRBV6-3
CDR3 DNA: TGTGCCAGCACACGACAGGCGCTTAACTATGGCTACACCTTC
CDR3 protein: CASTRQALNYGYTF

J gene: TRBJ1-1
D gene: TRBD1
clone size: many
V gene: TRBV2
CDR3 DNA: TGTGCCAGCAGCGACAGGGTAATGAACACTGAAGCTTTCTTT
CDR3 protein: CASSDRVMNTEAFF

J gene: TRBJ2-1
D gene: TRBD2
clone size: few
V gene: TRBV12-3/TRBV12-4
CDR3 DNA: TGTGCCAGCAGTCCGACTAGCGGGGCCTACAATGAGCAGTTCTTC
CDR3 protein: CASSPTSGAYNEQFF

J gene: TRBJ2-7
D gene: -
clone size: -
V gene: TRBV10-2
CDR3 DNA: TGCGCCAGCAGTGAGTCGAGGCGGTTGTTCCGCTACGAGCAGTACTTC
CDR3 protein: CASSESRRLFRYEQYF

J gene: TRBJ2-7
D gene: -
clone size: many
V gene: TRBV6-5
CDR3 DNA: TGTGCCAGCAGTTACGGGTCCCACCCCGGCGAGCAGTACTTC
CDR3 protein: CASSYGSHPGEQYF

J gene: TRBJ2-7
D gene: -
clone size: -
V gene: TRBV7-8
CDR3 DNA: TGTGCCAGCAGCTTAGCGAGAGACATAGTTTACGAGCAGTACTTC
CDR3 protein: CASSLARDIVYEQYF

J gene: TRBJ1-2
D gene: -
clone size: many
V gene: TRBV7-9
CDR3 DNA: TGTGCCAGCAGCTCAGGGGCCCTCCTGAGTGGCTACACCTTC
CDR3 protein: CASSSGALLSGYTF

J gene: TRBJ2-7
D gene: -
clone size: many
V gene: TRBV7-2
CDR3 DNA: TGTGCCAGCAGCTTAGGGGAATACGAGCAGTACTTC
CDR3 protein: CASSLGEYEQYF

J gene: TRBJ2-5
D gene: -
clone size: many
V gene: TRBV12-5
CDR3 DNA: TGTGCTAGTGGTTTGGGGAACGACAATCAAGAGACCCAGTACTTC
CDR3 protein: CASGLGNDNQETQYF

J gene: TRBJ2-3
D gene: TRBD2
clone size: few
V gene: TRBV5-1
CDR3 DNA: TGCGCCAGCAGCTTGGGGACTAGCGGGATCACAGATACGCAGTATTTT
CDR3 protein: CASSLGTSGITDTQYF

J gene: TRBJ2-5
D gene: -
clone size: -
V gene: TRBV7-6
CDR3 DNA: TGTGCCAGCAGCTTGGGGAAAGAGACCCAGTACTTC
CDR3 protein: CASSLGKETQYF

J gene: TRBJ1-1
D gene: TRBD1
clone size: many
V gene: TRBV7-7
CDR3 DNA: TGTGCTAGCAGCTTGAATCCCTGGGACAGAGCTTTCTTT
CDR3 protein: CASSLNPWDRAFF

J gene: TRBJ1-2
D gene: -
clone size: few
V gene: TRBV3-1
CDR3 DNA: TGTGCCAGCAGCCCCAGGGCTAACTATGGCTACACCTTC
CDR3 protein: CASSPRANYGYTF

J gene: TRBJ2-1
D gene: TRBD2
clone size: many
V gene: TRBV12-3/TRBV12-4
CDR3 DNA: TGTGCCAGCAATTCGGCGGGACTAGCGGGGAAGTATGAGCAGTTCTTC
CDR3 protein: CASNSAGLAGKYEQFF

J gene: TRBJ1-1
D gene: -
clone size: few
V gene: TRBV29-1
CDR3 DNA: TGCAGCGTTGAAGAAGACGCGAACACTGAAGCTTTCTTT
CDR3 protein: CSVEEDANTEAFF

J gene: TRBJ2-5
D gene: TRBD2
clone size: -
V gene: TRBV6-6
CDR3 DNA: TGTGCCAGCGCGGGGGTCCAAGAGACCCAGTACTTC
CDR3 protein: CASAGVQETQYF

J gene: TRBJ2-1
D gene: TRBD2
clone size: -
V gene: TRBV6-5
CDR3 DNA: TGTGCCAGCAGTTTGACACCAACTAGCGGGGGGGCCAATGAGCAGTTCTTC
CDR3 protein: CASSLTPTSGGANEQFF

J gene: TRBJ1-6
D gene: -
clone size: many
V gene: TRBV28
CDR3 DNA: TGTGCCAGCAGTTTCCCCACCCTCCGTAATTCACCCCTCCACTTT
CDR3 protein: CASSFPTLRNSPLHF

J gene: TRBJ2-7
D gene: TRBD2
clone size: -
V gene: TRBV10-2
CDR3 DNA: TGCGCCAGCAGTCCTAGCGGGGGTCCTGGGGAGCAGTACTTC
CDR3 protein: CASSPSGGPGEQYF

J gene: TRBJ2-7
D gene: -
clone size: -
V gene: TRBV7-2
CDR3 DNA: TGTGCCAGCAGCTCCTCGGTGGTCGAGCAGTACTTC
CDR3 protein: CASSSSVVEQYF

J gene: TRBJ2-2
D gene: -
clone size: many
V gene: TRBV12-3/TRBV12-4
CDR3 DNA: TGTGCCAGCAGTGGTCAGGGGTTAGGCACCGGGGAGCTGTTTTTT
CDR3 protein: CASSGQGLGTGELFF